This is a list of T cell receptor beta chains from one sample in a study of T cells in tumors after PD-1 blockade. Clones were read by immunoSEQ multiplex PCR, and TCRdb kept only the in-frame ones, dropping some. Of 30,000 to 35,000 clones in the sample, approximately 73% were seen once. The source was PBMCs, collected after anti-PD-1 treatment. The receptors originated from a human donor with basal cell carcinoma. The CDR3 runs from the conserved cysteine through the conserved F or W. A D gene is named only where the DNA matches it firmly. Not all rows give a size; the values are once, few, many and, for expanded clones, a class.

J gene | V gene | D gene | clone size | CDR3 protein | CDR3 DNA
TRBJ2-1 | TRBV5-1 | TRBD1 | once | CASSLRTGGRNEQFF | TGCGCCAGCAGCCTCAGGACAGGGGGGAGGAATGAGCAGTTCTTC
TRBJ2-1 | TRBV6-2/TRBV6-3 | . | . | CASSYRQEYNEQFF | TGTGCCAGCAGTTACAGGCAGGAGTACAATGAGCAGTTCTTC
TRBJ2-1 | TRBV4-3 | TRBD2 | few | CASSRDLAGGYNEQFF | TGCGCCAGCAGCCGCGATCTAGCGGGAGGGTACAATGAGCAGTTCTTC
TRBJ1-1 | TRBV29-1 | TRBD1 | . | CSVEDPDRGPEAFF | TGCAGCGTTGAAGATCCTGACAGGGGGCCTGAAGCTTTCTTT
TRBJ2-5 | TRBV6-5 | . | . | CASSLTGGTLGTQYF | TGTGCCAGCAGCCTCACCGGGGGGACACTCGGGACCCAGTACTTC
TRBJ2-2 | TRBV7-8 | . | . | CASSLRTNGGNTGELFF | TGTGCCAGCAGCTTAAGGACTAACGGGGGGAACACCGGGGAGCTGTTTTTT
TRBJ1-1 | TRBV7-8 | TRBD1 | . | CASSFTRGGTEAFF | TGTGCCAGCAGCTTTACCAGGGGGGGGACTGAAGCTTTCTTT
TRBJ2-7 | TRBV30 | TRBD2 | few | CAWSPGRLAGVLEQYF | TGTGCCTGGAGTCCAGGGAGACTAGCGGGAGTCCTCGAGCAGTACTTC
TRBJ1-6 | TRBV15 | TRBD1 | few | CATSRGGQGARNSPLHF | TGTGCCACCAGCAGAGGGGGACAGGGGGCTCGAAATTCACCCCTCCACTTT
TRBJ2-7 | TRBV4-1 | . | . | CASSRSGGLNTADEQYF | TGCGCCAGCAGCCGAAGTGGGGGTCTCAATACGGCCGACGAGCAGTACTTC
TRBJ2-1 | TRBV6-5 | . | . | CASSYSSRGYNNEQFF | TGTGCCAGCAGTTACTCGAGCAGGGGCTACAACAATGAGCAGTTCTTC
TRBJ1-4 | TRBV19 | . | . | CASKGGQDNEKLFF | TGTGCCAGTAAGGGAGGACAAGATAATGAAAAACTGTTTTTT
TRBJ2-7 | TRBV13 | TRBD1 | . | CASSRGTENSYEQYF | TGTGCCAGCAGCAGAGGGACAGAGAATTCCTACGAGCAGTACTTC
TRBJ2-7 | TRBV29-1 | . | . | CSVEVRTSYEQYF | TGCAGCGTTGAGGTTAGGACCTCCTACGAGCAGTACTTC
TRBJ2-7 | TRBV5-1 | TRBD2 | . | CASSFGTTRDEQYF | TGCGCCAGCAGCTTTGGGACTACCAGGGACGAGCAGTACTTC
TRBJ2-3 | TRBV19 | TRBD2 | . | CASSPLAGGGVGTDTQYF | TGTGCCAGTAGTCCCCTAGCGGGGGGAGGTGTTGGGACAGATACGCAGTATTTT
TRBJ1-1 | TRBV24-1 | TRBD1 | . | CATSDSGDRDTEAFF | TGTGCCACCAGTGATTCGGGGGACAGGGACACTGAAGCTTTCTTT
TRBJ2-2 | TRBV5-6 | . | . | CASSLVRTSNTGELFF | TGTGCCAGCAGCTTGGTGCGGACCTCTAACACCGGGGAGCTGTTTTTT
TRBJ2-3 | TRBV5-1 | . | few | CASSSITTDTQYF | TGCGCCAGCAGCTCGATTACCACGGATACGCAGTATTTT
TRBJ1-1 | TRBV28 | . | . | CASTRGGNVNTEAFF | TGTGCCAGCACACGAGGCGGAAACGTGAACACTGAAGCTTTCTTT
TRBJ2-7 | TRBV6-2/TRBV6-3 | . | . | CASSHPYTVGQYF | TGTGCCAGCAGCCACCCATACACCGTCGGGCAGTACTTC
TRBJ2-7 | TRBV3-1/TRBV3-2 | TRBD2 | . | CASSSGLATPYEQYF | TGTGCCAGCAGCTCGGGACTAGCTACACCGTACGAGCAGTACTTC
TRBJ1-2 | TRBV7-3 | . | few | CASSPRFEVGGYTF | TGTGCCAGCAGCCCCCGGTTCGAAGTCGGCGGCTACACCTTC
TRBJ1-1 | TRBV18 | . | . | CASSLVGGNTEAFF | TGTGCCAGCTCACTAGTTGGGGGGAACACTGAAGCTTTCTTT
TRBJ1-1 | TRBV29-1 | . | . | CSVGEMNTEAFF | TGCAGCGTTGGGGAGATGAACACTGAAGCTTTCTTT
TRBJ1-1 | TRBV7-2 | . | few | CASSSRQLLEAFF | TGTGCCAGCAGCTCGAGACAACTCTTGGAAGCTTTCTTT
TRBJ1-1 | TRBV7-2 | . | few | CASSSRGDTEAFF | TGTGCCAGCAGCTCTAGGGGGGACACTGAAGCTTTCTTT
TRBJ2-7 | TRBV6-6 | . | few | CASRGAGRSYEQYF | TGTGCCAGCAGAGGGGCCGGGCGCTCCTACGAGCAGTACTTC
TRBJ1-5 | TRBV6-5 | TRBD1 | once | CASSYSGQSSNQPQHF | TGTGCCAGCAGTTACTCGGGACAGTCAAGCAATCAGCCCCAGCATTTT
TRBJ1-2 | TRBV19 | . | few | CASMKADNYGYTF | TGTGCCAGTATGAAGGCAGATAACTATGGCTACACCTTC
TRBJ1-2 | TRBV5-4 | . | few | CASSSGGGGYGYTF | TGTGCCAGCAGCTCGGGCGGGGGTGGCTATGGCTACACCTTC
TRBJ2-3 | TRBV7-2 | TRBD2 | . | CASSLKASGTKTDTQYF | TGTGCCAGCAGCTTAAAGGCTAGCGGGACAAAAACAGATACGCAGTATTTT
TRBJ2-7 | TRBV7-2 | . | once | CASSPTHYYSYEQYF | TGTGCCAGCAGCCCAACCCACTATTACTCCTACGAGCAGTACTTC
TRBJ2-5 | TRBV9 | TRBD2 | . | CASSETGSSGRVETQYF | TGTGCCAGCAGCGAAACGGGATCTAGCGGGAGAGTAGAGACCCAGTACTTC
TRBJ2-7 | TRBV19 | . | few | CASIPRGAPLAEQYF | TGTGCCAGTATCCCGCGGGGCGCACCCCTCGCCGAGCAGTACTTC
TRBJ2-1 | TRBV6-6 | . | . | CASSYSTGTKNEQFF | TGTGCCAGCAGTTACTCCACCGGGACGAAGAATGAGCAGTTCTTC
TRBJ2-1 | TRBV27 | . | . | CASSAPERLNNEQFF | TGTGCCAGCAGTGCCCCCGAGCGGCTGAACAATGAGCAGTTCTTC
TRBJ1-4 | TRBV19 | TRBD1 | few | CASSTGQATNEKLFF | TGTGCCAGTAGCACTGGACAGGCGACTAATGAAAAACTGTTTTTT
TRBJ2-5 | TRBV7-9 | TRBD2 | . | CASSLGLAGGQTQYF | TGTGCCAGCAGCTTAGGACTAGCGGGAGGACAGACCCAGTACTTC
TRBJ1-4 | TRBV3-1/TRBV3-2 | . | . | CASSLRPSVREKLFF | TGTGCCAGCAGCCTACGACCGTCGGTTCGTGAAAAACTGTTTTTT
TRBJ2-1 | TRBV4-2 | . | . | CASSLTGKNEQFF | TGTGCCAGCAGCCTTACAGGGAAGAATGAGCAGTTCTTC